A selection of T cell receptor beta chains follows, all from one sample in a study of identical twins. A single record per CDR3 protein comes from TCRdb applying MiXCR to the 5' RACE reads. The data hold 450,000 or so distinct CDR3 sequences, with 12% to 15% observed a single time. The data also belong to a second study, concerning yellow fever vaccine responses in identical twins.

The sequencing sample was made of CD4+ T cells sorted from blood. These receptors were collected from a woman aged 18 to 35 in good health. The CDR3 runs from the conserved cysteine through the conserved F or W. The D gene is left open where the match is weak. Some rows have no size entry. The others give once, few or many, or a class for an expanded clone.

clone_size: .
j_call: TRBJ2-2
cdr3_length: 16
d_call: TRBD2
v_call: TRBV14
cdr3_nt: TGTGCCAGCAGCCAGACTAGCGGGAGCAACACCGGGGAGCTGTTTTTT
cdr3_aa: CASSQTSGSNTGELFF

clone_size: .
j_call: TRBJ1-5
cdr3_length: 13
d_call: TRBD1
v_call: TRBV7-6
cdr3_nt: TGTGCCAGCAGCCGGGACAGGTATCAGCCCCAGCATTTT
cdr3_aa: CASSRDRYQPQHF

clone_size: few
j_call: TRBJ2-1
cdr3_length: 15
d_call: TRBD2
v_call: TRBV6-1
cdr3_nt: TGTGCCAGCAGGCTTAGCGGGAGGGGGGTCGGTGAGCAGTTCTTC
cdr3_aa: CASRLSGRGVGEQFF

clone_size: .
j_call: TRBJ2-5
cdr3_length: 15
d_call: TRBD2
v_call: TRBV7-2
cdr3_nt: TGTGCCAGCAGCTTAGCGGGAGGGCCCTCGCAGACCCAGTACTTC
cdr3_aa: CASSLAGGPSQTQYF

clone_size: once
j_call: TRBJ2-3
cdr3_length: 19
d_call: TRBD2
v_call: TRBV5-1
cdr3_nt: TGCGCCAGCAGCTTGGAGGGAGGTAGGGTAGCGGGCGCCACAGATACGCAGTATTTT
cdr3_aa: CASSLEGGRVAGATDTQYF

clone_size: many
j_call: TRBJ2-5
cdr3_length: 15
d_call: .
v_call: TRBV5-1
cdr3_nt: TGCGCCAGCAGCTTGGGTGGCAGTGGCCAAGAGACCCAGTACTTC
cdr3_aa: CASSLGGSGQETQYF

clone_size: .
j_call: TRBJ2-4
cdr3_length: 13
d_call: .
v_call: TRBV4-3
cdr3_nt: TGCGCCAGCAGCCAAGATGGGAAAAACATTCAGTACTTC
cdr3_aa: CASSQDGKNIQYF

clone_size: many
j_call: TRBJ2-3
cdr3_length: 14
d_call: TRBD1
v_call: TRBV12-3/TRBV12-4
cdr3_nt: TGTGCCAGCAGATCGGGACAGAGCACAGATACGCAGTATTTT
cdr3_aa: CASRSGQSTDTQYF

clone_size: .
j_call: TRBJ2-3
cdr3_length: 18
d_call: TRBD2
v_call: TRBV5-1
cdr3_nt: TGCGCCAGCAGCTTGGCCGGGGGAAGCGGGAGTGGTACAGATACGCAGTATTTT
cdr3_aa: CASSLAGGSGSGTDTQYF

clone_size: .
j_call: TRBJ2-1
cdr3_length: 15
d_call: .
v_call: TRBV29-1
cdr3_nt: TGCAGCGTCCGGTCCGGGGCCGCGATTTACAATGAGCAGTTCTTC
cdr3_aa: CSVRSGAAIYNEQFF

clone_size: few
j_call: TRBJ2-5
cdr3_length: 14
d_call: .
v_call: TRBV6-1
cdr3_nt: TGTGCCAGCAGTAAAGCAGGGCTCCAAGAGACCCAGTACTTC
cdr3_aa: CASSKAGLQETQYF

clone_size: .
j_call: TRBJ1-2
cdr3_length: 13
d_call: .
v_call: TRBV12-3/TRBV12-4
cdr3_nt: TGTGCCAGCAGTGACACTTTCGGGTATGGCTACACCTTC
cdr3_aa: CASSDTFGYGYTF

clone_size: many
j_call: TRBJ2-7
cdr3_length: 15
d_call: .
v_call: TRBV5-1
cdr3_nt: TGCGCCAGCAGCTCACAGGGTGGGCGTGAATACGAGCAGTACTTC
cdr3_aa: CASSSQGGREYEQYF

clone_size: few
j_call: TRBJ2-2
cdr3_length: 14
d_call: TRBD2
v_call: TRBV20-1
cdr3_nt: TGCAGTGCAGGGCTGCGGGGGGCTTACGGGGAGCTGTTTTTT
cdr3_aa: CSAGLRGAYGELFF

clone_size: .
j_call: TRBJ2-5
cdr3_length: 12
d_call: .
v_call: TRBV3-1
cdr3_nt: TGTGCCAGCAGCCCCCTTGCTGGGACCCAGTACTTC
cdr3_aa: CASSPLAGTQYF

clone_size: .
j_call: TRBJ2-7
cdr3_length: 17
d_call: TRBD1
v_call: TRBV5-1
cdr3_nt: TGCGCCAGCAGCTTGAATTCCGGACAGGGGCCCTCCTACGAGCAGTACTTC
cdr3_aa: CASSLNSGQGPSYEQYF

clone_size: few
j_call: TRBJ2-2
cdr3_length: 15
d_call: TRBD2
v_call: TRBV5-5
cdr3_nt: TGTGCCAGCAGCCCAAGCGGGATAGGGAGCGGGGAGCTGTTTTTT
cdr3_aa: CASSPSGIGSGELFF

clone_size: few
j_call: TRBJ1-2
cdr3_length: 15
d_call: TRBD1
v_call: TRBV10-3
cdr3_nt: TGTGCCATCAGTTCGGGACAGTCCTTTAGGGGTGGCTACACCTTC
cdr3_aa: CAISSGQSFRGGYTF

clone_size: .
j_call: TRBJ2-7
cdr3_length: 14
d_call: .
v_call: TRBV6-2/TRBV6-3
cdr3_nt: TGTGCCAGCAGCTATGGAGGGACGGACTACGAGCAGTACTTC
cdr3_aa: CASSYGGTDYEQYF

clone_size: .
j_call: TRBJ2-1
cdr3_length: 14
d_call: .
v_call: TRBV6-5
cdr3_nt: TGTGCCAGCAGTTACTTTCAGGCGCACAATGAGCAGTTCTTC
cdr3_aa: CASSYFQAHNEQFF

clone_size: .
j_call: TRBJ1-4
cdr3_length: 16
d_call: .
v_call: TRBV20-1
cdr3_nt: TGCAGTGCTCGCAACCCTAGGGGCTCTGATAATGAAAAACTGTTTTTT
cdr3_aa: CSARNPRGSDNEKLFF

clone_size: few
j_call: TRBJ2-7
cdr3_length: 13
d_call: .
v_call: TRBV11-2
cdr3_nt: TGTGCCAGCAGCTTAGATAAGTACTACGAGCAGTACTTC
cdr3_aa: CASSLDKYYEQYF

clone_size: .
j_call: TRBJ2-7
cdr3_length: 13
d_call: .
v_call: TRBV28
cdr3_nt: TGTGCCAGTGAAACGGCAGCGTCCTACGAGCAGTACTTC
cdr3_aa: CASETAASYEQYF

clone_size: .
j_call: TRBJ2-5
cdr3_length: 15
d_call: TRBD2
v_call: TRBV6-2/TRBV6-3
cdr3_nt: TGTGCCAGCAGTGCCCGCCGAGCGGGAGAAGAGACCCAGTACTTC
cdr3_aa: CASSARRAGEETQYF

clone_size: few
j_call: TRBJ1-1
cdr3_length: 16
d_call: TRBD1
v_call: TRBV10-3
cdr3_nt: TGTGCCATCAGCCTTAGGACAGGGGGCGGTGGCACTGAAGCTTTCTTT
cdr3_aa: CAISLRTGGGGTEAFF

clone_size: .
j_call: TRBJ2-1
cdr3_length: 16
d_call: .
v_call: TRBV24-1
cdr3_nt: TGTGCCACCAGTGACCCCACAGTCGGGCGGGGCTCTGAGCAGTTCTTC
cdr3_aa: CATSDPTVGRGSEQFF

clone_size: .
j_call: TRBJ1-4
cdr3_length: 15
d_call: .
v_call: TRBV28
cdr3_nt: TGTGCCAGCAGTTTAGACCCGGCAACTAATGAAAAACTGTTTTTT
cdr3_aa: CASSLDPATNEKLFF

clone_size: few
j_call: TRBJ2-3
cdr3_length: 13
d_call: TRBD2
v_call: TRBV20-1
cdr3_nt: TGCAGAGTAGCGGGGGGGCCCTACGATACGCAGTATTTT
cdr3_aa: CRVAGGPYDTQYF

clone_size: many
j_call: TRBJ2-2
cdr3_length: 13
d_call: TRBD2
v_call: TRBV6-1
cdr3_nt: TGTGCCAGCAGATCTAGCGGGACCGGGGAGCTGTTTTTT
cdr3_aa: CASRSSGTGELFF

clone_size: .
j_call: TRBJ2-7
cdr3_length: 13
d_call: .
v_call: TRBV20-1
cdr3_nt: TGCAGTGCTAGACAGCCGATATCTTACGAGCAGTACTTC
cdr3_aa: CSARQPISYEQYF

clone_size: .
j_call: TRBJ2-7
cdr3_length: 15
d_call: .
v_call: TRBV2
cdr3_nt: TGTGCCAGCAGTGAGGGGGACAAGGTCGACTACGAGCAGTACTTC
cdr3_aa: CASSEGDKVDYEQYF

clone_size: .
j_call: TRBJ2-6
cdr3_length: 17
d_call: .
v_call: TRBV3-1
cdr3_nt: TGTGCCAGCAGCCAACCGAGGGGCATTTCTGGGGCCAACGTCCTGACTTTC
cdr3_aa: CASSQPRGISGANVLTF

clone_size: few
j_call: TRBJ2-3
cdr3_length: 15
d_call: .
v_call: TRBV20-1
cdr3_nt: TGCAGTGCCCAGGACCTTGGCAGGGTCACAGATACGCAGTATTTT
cdr3_aa: CSAQDLGRVTDTQYF

clone_size: .
j_call: TRBJ1-2
cdr3_length: 13
d_call: .
v_call: TRBV2
cdr3_nt: TGTGCCAGCAGGCGGGACACCATAGGGGGCTACACCTTC
cdr3_aa: CASRRDTIGGYTF

clone_size: few
j_call: TRBJ2-7
cdr3_length: 14
d_call: .
v_call: TRBV15
cdr3_nt: TGTGCCACCAGCAGAGCAGGGGCGGGCTACGAGCAGTACTTC
cdr3_aa: CATSRAGAGYEQYF

clone_size: .
j_call: TRBJ1-6
cdr3_length: 17
d_call: .
v_call: TRBV7-9
cdr3_nt: TGTGCCAGCAGCTTAATAGGGGAAGTCCGCTATAATTCACCCCTCCACTTT
cdr3_aa: CASSLIGEVRYNSPLHF

clone_size: .
j_call: TRBJ1-6
cdr3_length: 17
d_call: TRBD1
v_call: TRBV11-2
cdr3_nt: TGTGCCAGCAGCTCCGGACCCCGGGGACAGTTGAATTCACCCCTCCACTTT
cdr3_aa: CASSSGPRGQLNSPLHF

clone_size: few
j_call: TRBJ2-7
cdr3_length: 17
d_call: .
v_call: TRBV5-1
cdr3_nt: TGCGCCAGCAGATATACAGGGGGGGGCCTTAGAGCCTACGAGCAGTACTTC
cdr3_aa: CASRYTGGGLRAYEQYF

clone_size: .
j_call: TRBJ2-2
cdr3_length: 16
d_call: TRBD2
v_call: TRBV11-2
cdr3_nt: TGTGCCAGCAGCGCACCGCGGGGGAAGAACACCGGGGAGCTGTTTTTT
cdr3_aa: CASSAPRGKNTGELFF

clone_size: few
j_call: TRBJ1-5
cdr3_length: 15
d_call: TRBD1
v_call: TRBV12-3/TRBV12-4
cdr3_nt: TGTGCCAGCAGTTCCGGGACAGGGTGGGATCAGCCCCAGCATTTT
cdr3_aa: CASSSGTGWDQPQHF

clone_size: few
j_call: TRBJ1-1
cdr3_length: 13
d_call: .
v_call: TRBV6-1
cdr3_nt: TGTGCCAGCAGTGCCAAAGGAGGATCTGAAGCTTTCTTT
cdr3_aa: CASSAKGGSEAFF

clone_size: few
j_call: TRBJ2-3
cdr3_length: 16
d_call: TRBD2
v_call: TRBV7-9
cdr3_nt: TGTGCCAGCAGCGCTCCTAGCGGGGGTGCCACAGATACGCAGTATTTT
cdr3_aa: CASSAPSGGATDTQYF

clone_size: .
j_call: TRBJ1-5
cdr3_length: 14
d_call: TRBD1
v_call: TRBV20-1
cdr3_nt: TGCAGTGCCCCATCGGACAGGGTCAATCAGCCCCAGCATTTT
cdr3_aa: CSAPSDRVNQPQHF

clone_size: .
j_call: TRBJ2-3
cdr3_length: 16
d_call: TRBD2
v_call: TRBV7-3
cdr3_nt: TGTGCCAGCAGCCCTTTGCCAGGACTAGCGACAGATACGCAGTATTTT
cdr3_aa: CASSPLPGLATDTQYF

clone_size: .
j_call: TRBJ2-3
cdr3_length: 17
d_call: .
v_call: TRBV15
cdr3_nt: TGTGCCACCAGCAGAGTCGGGAAGTTCCCTAGCACAGATACGCAGTATTTT
cdr3_aa: CATSRVGKFPSTDTQYF

clone_size: many
j_call: TRBJ2-2
cdr3_length: 11
d_call: .
v_call: TRBV29-1
cdr3_nt: TGCAGCGTCGACGGGGCCGGGGAGCTGTTTTTT
cdr3_aa: CSVDGAGELFF

clone_size: .
j_call: TRBJ2-5
cdr3_length: 11
d_call: .
v_call: TRBV6-2/TRBV6-3
cdr3_nt: TGTGCCAGCGGGAGACCGGAGACCCAGTACTTC
cdr3_aa: CASGRPETQYF

clone_size: .
j_call: TRBJ2-3
cdr3_length: 16
d_call: TRBD2
v_call: TRBV7-9
cdr3_nt: TGTGCCAGCAGCTTAGGACTAGCGGGACGCACAGATACGCAGTATTTT
cdr3_aa: CASSLGLAGRTDTQYF

clone_size: .
j_call: TRBJ2-7
cdr3_length: 14
d_call: .
v_call: TRBV27
cdr3_nt: TGTGCCAGCAGTTCCCCAAAGGGTGGGTACGAGCAGTACTTC
cdr3_aa: CASSSPKGGYEQYF